This T cell receptor beta chain was sequenced in a study of CD8+CD57+ T cells in acquired aplastic anemia. This clonotype was counted many times. Genomic DNA provided the template from which TCR beta VDJ and CDR3 profiles were obtained. TCRdb reprocessed the reads via MiXCR and lists one record per CDR3 protein. Of around 170,000 distinct CDR3 sequences in the sample, around half were seen once. V was cut by 10 bases and J by 0 bases, with 12 bases left in between. Looked up from germline, CDR1 is ENHRY and CDR2 is SYGVKD. The length of the CDR3 is 13 residues. This sequence joins TRBV10-3 and TRBJ1-1, with TRBD1 as a possible D gene (6 bases). Sequencing used sorted CD4+, CD8+, or CD8+CD57+ T cells (not recorded which) from PBMCs. This TCR was sampled from a human donor in good health. The CDR3 sequence is CATGQLMNTEAFF. The CDR3 DNA reads as TGTGCCACTGGACAGCTTATGAACACTGAAGCTTTCTTT.